The 6 T cell receptor beta chains below were found in one sample sequenced in a study of blood T cell repertoires in COVID-19 (TCRdb year 2020). Library prep was done by the immunoSEQ multiplex PCR assay. This immuneACCESS table, as held by TCRdb, lists in-frame sequences with V and J called but not all clones. Of the missing ones, under half trace to an unresolved V gene in checked studies; the others have no known cause. The sample table records about 280,000 clones; nearly 90% of these occur just once. Jointly, the top ten make up about 1.7% of the sample. The sample taken for sequencing was PBMCs or T cells enriched from blood (not recorded which). The source is a woman younger than 30 with acute COVID-19.

This chain joins TRBV11-2 and TRBJ2-7, with a tentative D call TRBD2 (5 bases). CDR1 SGHAT and CDR2 FQNNGV come from the germline V gene. This CDR3 is built from 15 residues. Between the trimmed V and J ends, which lost 6 bases and 1 base, there was a span of 16 bases. The CDR3 spells CASRESRTLSYEQYF. CDR3 nucleotides: TGTGCCAGCAGAGAAAGTCGGACTTTATCCTACGAGCAGTACTTC. Together with reference TRBV11-2 and TRBJ2-7, the CDR3 gives the full variable domain: EAGVAQSPRYKIIEKRQSVAFWCNPISGHATLYWYQQILGQGPKLLIQFQNNGVVDDSQLPKDRFSAERLKGVDSTLKIQPAKLEDSAVYLCASRESRTLSYEQYFGPGTRLTVT.

The V gene is TRBV27, the J gene TRBJ1-5, with D uncertain. Trimming shortened V by 0 bases and J by 0 bases, and 9 bases separated the two germline ends. This CDR3 region has 16 residues. The germline CDR1 and CDR2 sequences are MNHEY and SMNVEV (reference sequence). The CDR3 DNA reads TGTGCCAGCAGTTTATCTGGGCCAGATAGCAATCAGCCCCAGCATTTT. Encoded protein: CASSLSGPDSNQPQHF.

The rearrangement joins TRBV6-5 to TRBJ1-1, with unresolved D. Trimming shortened V by 3 bases and J by 4 bases, and 9 bases separated the two germline ends. The CDR3 contains 13 residues. Germline CDR1 is MNHEY and CDR2 is SVGAGI. The CDR3 nucleotides are TGTGCCAGCAGTTATTTGCGAAGCACTGAAGCTTTCTTT. It is translated as CASSYLRSTEAFF.

V is TRBV11-2 and J is TRBJ1-1; TRBD1 is a possible D gene (5 bases). The CDR3 contains 15 residues. The germline V and J ends were trimmed by 2 bases and 7 bases, with 17 bases remaining between them. CDR1 and CDR2 from the germline V gene are SGHAT and FQNNGV. CDR3 bases: TGTGCCAGCAGCTTAAAGGACACCGGGGGTTTTGAAGCTTTCTTT. Translated, it gives CASSLKDTGGFEAFF.

The chain links TRBV19 to TRBJ2-7, with TRBD2 matching 7 bases. The J segment lost 6 bases and the V segment lost 6 bases, leaving 11 bases of the junction unmatched. CDR1 and CDR2 (germline): LNHDA, SQIVND (reference sequence). The CDR3 contains 14 residues. The CDR3 sequence is CASSWTSPTSEQYF. CDR3 sequence (DNA): TGTGCCAGTAGCTGGACTAGTCCGACGTCCGAGCAGTACTTC.

This clone was seen once. The chain carries TRBV27 and TRBJ1-4; 7 nucleotides align to TRBD1. Germline V CDR1 and CDR2: MNHEY, SMNVEV (reference sequence). This CDR3 is built from 15 residues. Trimming took 2 bases from V and 3 from J; bases not matched to a gene: 3. The CDR3 reads CASSLTGTANEKLFF. The CDR3 coding sequence is TGTGCCAGCAGTTTAACAGGGACAGCTAATGAAAAACTGTTTTTT. Filled out from reference TRBV27 and TRBJ1-4, the complete variable domain reads EAQVTQNPRYLITVTGKKLTVTCSQNMNHEYMSWYRQDPGLGLRQIYYSMNVEVTDKGDVPEGYKVSRKEKRNFPLILESPSPNQTSLYFCASSLTGTANEKLFFGSGTQLSVL.